Listed below are T cell receptor beta chains from one sample, sequenced in a study of early T cells in non-severe SARS-CoV-2 infection. A single record per CDR3 protein comes from TCRdb applying MiXCR to the 5' RACE reads. The table includes just over 65,000 distinct CDR3 sequences, around 14% detected once. Source material: whole blood. All receptors derive from an adult who was a healthcare worker with PCR-confirmed SARS-CoV-2 infection or an uninfected control (not recorded which). The conserved cysteine and the conserved F or W are not part of the CDR3 here. The order of the fields is CDR3 length, V gene, J gene, CDR3 protein.

>10|TRBV29-1|TRBJ2-1
SVGRGDNEQF
>14|TRBV28|TRBJ2-3
ASSFGGSLSTDTQY
>14|TRBV7-7|TRBJ2-6
ASSPRPGGGANVLT
>15|TRBV7-2|TRBJ2-7
ASSSRGTGITSYEQY
>14|TRBV7-2|TRBJ2-1
ASSPGAGRVHNEQF
>12|TRBV20-1|TRBJ1-2
SARVPMTGLGYT
>10|TRBV10-3|TRBJ2-1
ATRQGNNEQF
>13|TRBV6-1|TRBJ1-1
ASSALRADNTEAF
>13|TRBV5-6|TRBJ2-3
ASSLWGGSTDTQY
>13|TRBV29-1|TRBJ1-2
SVDTGLGFNYGYT
>13|TRBV7-9|TRBJ2-3
ASSSRGGSTDTQY
>14|TRBV20-1|TRBJ2-1
SASGLAGVRGNEQF
>9|TRBV29-1|TRBJ2-7
SVGEGYEQY
>11|TRBV6-6|TRBJ2-1
ASRLPTRDEQF
>10|TRBV13|TRBJ1-6
ASSAQNSPLH
>16|TRBV11-2|TRBJ2-7
ASSLSSGPNPDSYEQY
>12|TRBV5-1|TRBJ2-7
ASSLSPRAYEQY
>14|TRBV7-9|TRBJ1-5
ASSLAGTGAGQPQH
>12|TRBV3-1|TRBJ1-2
ASSRDRGTGGYT
>11|TRBV5-1|TRBJ2-5
ASSKGQYETQY
>12|TRBV27|TRBJ2-5
ASKLAGGWETQY
>13|TRBV11-1|TRBJ2-1
ASSSRGGDYNEQF
>9|TRBV10-3|TRBJ2-1
AISRGTEQF
>12|TRBV6-5|TRBJ2-3
ASRVGVSQDTQY
>13|TRBV28|TRBJ2-7
ASGTSGSVTYEQY
>15|TRBV6-2/TRBV6-3|TRBJ2-7
ASSSGTGKPHPYEQY
>11|TRBV29-1|TRBJ2-7
SVQRAGPYEQY
>12|TRBV5-5|TRBJ2-2
ASSLWSRAGELF
>13|TRBV4-2|TRBJ2-1
ASSQGDRDSNEQF
>14|TRBV5-6|TRBJ2-2
ASSRNRDNFPGELF
>15|TRBV5-1|TRBJ2-6
ASSLTSGKAGANVLT
>16|TRBV4-1|TRBJ2-3
ASSLVFINSRSTDTQY
>11|TRBV12-5|TRBJ1-1
AILSGLNTEAF
>11|TRBV7-2|TRBJ2-3
ASSPPPGGTQY
>10|TRBV3-1|TRBJ2-2
ASSQPTGELF
>11|TRBV27|TRBJ2-7
ASRFNEGHEQY
>12|TRBV7-9|TRBJ1-1
ASGPFVAGQEAF
>12|TRBV29-1|TRBJ2-7
SVNGQGVTDEQY
>10|TRBV29-1|TRBJ2-7
SGRDSGYEQY
>11|TRBV6-4|TRBJ2-2
ASSDRGTGELF
>14|TRBV10-3|TRBJ1-5
AISASGTGGGQPQH
>12|TRBV6-2/TRBV6-3|TRBJ1-2
ASSPPTITYGYT
>10|TRBV28|TRBJ1-2
ASTSNPYGYT
>11|TRBV7-3|TRBJ2-1
ASSLRTNNEQF
>13|TRBV4-2|TRBJ2-1
ASSQGLVLVAEQF
>11|TRBV7-2|TRBJ2-3
ASSLAIPDTQY
>9|TRBV29-1|TRBJ1-1
SVTGAGGAF
>14|TRBV7-8|TRBJ1-3
ASSYQGFGSGNTIY
>14|TRBV28|TRBJ1-1
ASSLRGFTVNTEAF
>13|TRBV11-1|TRBJ2-1
ASSLVGGRANEQF
>10|TRBV6-5|TRBJ1-3
ASMNLENTIY
>12|TRBV10-3|TRBJ2-7
AISESMQGYEQY
>10|TRBV12-2|TRBJ1-1
ASRSPDTEAF
>11|TRBV28|TRBJ2-7
ASSLAIAYEQY
>13|TRBV12-3/TRBV12-4|TRBJ2-2
AIERRTVNTGELF
>11|TRBV14|TRBJ1-2
ASSHTDNYGYT
>13|TRBV5-5|TRBJ2-3
ASSLGEGWADTQY
>12|TRBV28|TRBJ2-5
ASSKTDQGKTQY
>11|TRBV6-2/TRBV6-3|TRBJ2-2
ASSSSGYGELF